The T cell receptor (beta chain) under discussion was sequenced for a study of T cell changes during pregnancy in multiple sclerosis. Germline-derived CDR1 and CDR2 are MNHNS and SASEGT. Trimming removed 6 bases from V and 6 bases from J, with 17 bases in between. This CDR3 is 14 amino acids long. Method: immunoSEQ multiplex PCR; TCRdb's copy keeps in-frame clones and lacks some. The table includes about 30,000 clones, roughly 91% detected once. This sequence was found in a female donor with multiple sclerosis, enrolled in a pregnancy study. Sequenced material: CD4+ T cells from peripheral blood mononuclear cells, taken after pregnancy. The V and J genes are TRBV6-1 and TRBJ1-2, with D possibly matching TRBD1 (6 bases). In nucleotides, the CDR3 is TGTGCCAGCAGGGGGGAACAGGGCTGGGATGGCTACACCTTC. Protein product: CASRGEQGWDGYTF.